The rows below give T cell receptor beta chains drawn from one sample of a study of persistence of HIV-infected CD4 T cells. Profiling relied on immunoSEQ multiplex PCR, and the TCRdb table lists in-frame clones only, not all of them. Altogether about 36,000 clones are present, over 65% being singletons, with the ten largest covering 4.5% to 6%. No antigens are known for them. This sample comprised cultured CD4+ T cells from PBMCs, obtained from a patient who received antiretroviral therapy. All receptors derive from an adult with HIV. The donor label of this sample is uncertain. CDR3s leave out the opening cysteine and the closing phenylalanine or tryptophan. Fields, in order: J gene, V gene, CDR3 protein.

j_call: TRBJ1-1
v_call: TRBV18
cdr3_aa: ASSPNLNTEAF

j_call: TRBJ2-3
v_call: TRBV29-1
cdr3_aa: SVEATGRDTQY

j_call: TRBJ1-4
v_call: TRBV9
cdr3_aa: ASSPGPNEKLF

j_call: TRBJ1-5
v_call: TRBV24-1
cdr3_aa: ATSEGRESQPQH

j_call: TRBJ1-2
v_call: TRBV5-5
cdr3_aa: ASSSGESYGYT

j_call: TRBJ1-5
v_call: TRBV25-1
cdr3_aa: ASRLENQPQH

j_call: TRBJ1-4
v_call: TRBV28
cdr3_aa: ASSLTGEGSEKLF

j_call: TRBJ2-3
v_call: TRBV2
cdr3_aa: ASRTLSGVDTQY

j_call: TRBJ2-7
v_call: TRBV10-3
cdr3_aa: AIKGDYLYEQY

j_call: TRBJ2-3
v_call: TRBV7-3
cdr3_aa: ASSPSDRFTQY